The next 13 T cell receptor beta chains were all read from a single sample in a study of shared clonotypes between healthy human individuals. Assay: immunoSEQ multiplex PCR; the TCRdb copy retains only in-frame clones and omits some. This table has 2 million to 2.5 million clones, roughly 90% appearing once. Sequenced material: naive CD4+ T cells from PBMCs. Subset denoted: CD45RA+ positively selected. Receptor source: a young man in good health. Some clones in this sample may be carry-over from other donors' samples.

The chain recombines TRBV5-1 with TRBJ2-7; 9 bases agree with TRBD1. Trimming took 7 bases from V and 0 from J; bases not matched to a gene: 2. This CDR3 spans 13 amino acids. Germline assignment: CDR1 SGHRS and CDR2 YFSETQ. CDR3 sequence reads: CASGQGHSYEQYF. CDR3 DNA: TGCGCCAGCGGACAGGGGCACTCCTACGAGCAGTACTTC.

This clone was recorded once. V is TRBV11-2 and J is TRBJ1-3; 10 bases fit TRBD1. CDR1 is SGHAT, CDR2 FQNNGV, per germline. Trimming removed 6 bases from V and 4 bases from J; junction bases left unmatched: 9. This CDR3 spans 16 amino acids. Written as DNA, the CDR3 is TGTGCCAGCAGTACAGACAGGGGGCGACGAGGAAACACCATATATTTT. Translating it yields CASSTDRGRRGNTIYF.

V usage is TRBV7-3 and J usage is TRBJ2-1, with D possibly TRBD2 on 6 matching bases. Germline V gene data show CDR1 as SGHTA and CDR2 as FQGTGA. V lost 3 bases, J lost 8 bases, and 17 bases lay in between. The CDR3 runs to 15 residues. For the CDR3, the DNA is TGTGCCAGCAGCTTCCAAGCGACTAGGGTCCATGAGCAGTTCTTC. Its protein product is CASSFQATRVHEQFF.

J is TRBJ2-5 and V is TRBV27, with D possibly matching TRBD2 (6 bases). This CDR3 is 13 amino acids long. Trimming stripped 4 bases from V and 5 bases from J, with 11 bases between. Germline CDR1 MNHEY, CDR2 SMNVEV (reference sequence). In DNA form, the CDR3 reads TGTGCCAGCAGTTCGGAGGGAACGGAGACCCAGTACTTC. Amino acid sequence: CASSSEGTETQYF.

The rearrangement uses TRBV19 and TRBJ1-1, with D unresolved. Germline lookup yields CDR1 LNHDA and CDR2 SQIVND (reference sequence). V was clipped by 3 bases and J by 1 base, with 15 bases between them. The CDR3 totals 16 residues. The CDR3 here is CASSMEGYGPNTEAFF. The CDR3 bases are TGTGCCAGTAGTATGGAAGGGTACGGGCCGAACACTGAAGCTTTCTTT.

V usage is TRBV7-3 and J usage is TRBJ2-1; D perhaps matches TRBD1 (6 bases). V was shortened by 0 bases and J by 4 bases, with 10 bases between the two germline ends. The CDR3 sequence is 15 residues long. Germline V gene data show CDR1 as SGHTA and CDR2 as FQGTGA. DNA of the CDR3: TGTGCCAGCAGCTTAACGGTGAGGGGGTACAATGAGCAGTTCTTC. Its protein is CASSLTVRGYNEQFF. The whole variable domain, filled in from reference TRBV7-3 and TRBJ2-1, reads GAGVSQTPSNKVTEKGKYVELRCDPISGHTALYWYRQSLGQGPEFLIYFQGTGAADDSGLPNDRFFAVRPEGSVSTLKIQRTERGDSAVYLCASSLTVRGYNEQFFGPGTRLTVL.

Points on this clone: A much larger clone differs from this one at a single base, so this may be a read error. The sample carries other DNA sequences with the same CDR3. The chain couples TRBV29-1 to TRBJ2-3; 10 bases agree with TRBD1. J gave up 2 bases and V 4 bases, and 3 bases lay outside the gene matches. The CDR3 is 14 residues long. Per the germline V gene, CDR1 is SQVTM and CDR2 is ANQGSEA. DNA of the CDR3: TGCAGCGTTGGACAGGGGGCCCCCACAGATACGCAGTATTTT. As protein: CSVGQGAPTDTQYF.

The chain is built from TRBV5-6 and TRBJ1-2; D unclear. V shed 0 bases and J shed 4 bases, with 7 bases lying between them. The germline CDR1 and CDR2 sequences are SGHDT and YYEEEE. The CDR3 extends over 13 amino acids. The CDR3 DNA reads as TGTGCCAGCAGCTTGGAGTATGGCTATGGCTACACCTTC. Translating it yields CASSLEYGYGYTF.

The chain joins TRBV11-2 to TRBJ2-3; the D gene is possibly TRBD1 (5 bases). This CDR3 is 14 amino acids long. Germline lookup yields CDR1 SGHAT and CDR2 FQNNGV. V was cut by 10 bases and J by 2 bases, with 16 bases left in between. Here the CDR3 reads CAIPVGRDTDTQYF. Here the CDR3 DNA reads TGTGCCATCCCAGTCGGCAGGGACACAGATACGCAGTATTTT.

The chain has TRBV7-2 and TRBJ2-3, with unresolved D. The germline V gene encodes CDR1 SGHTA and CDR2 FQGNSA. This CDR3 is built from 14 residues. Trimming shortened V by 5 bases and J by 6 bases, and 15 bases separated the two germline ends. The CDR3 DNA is TGTGCCAGCAGCCCACGCCCCGGTAGGGATACGCAGTATTTT. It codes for CASSPRPGRDTQYF.

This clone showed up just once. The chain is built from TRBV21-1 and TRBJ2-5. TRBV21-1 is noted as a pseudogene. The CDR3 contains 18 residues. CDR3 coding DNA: TGTGCCAGCAGCGCAAGGGGGGCTAAGCGGCTCTCGGGAGAGACCCAGTACTTC. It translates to CASSARGAKRLSGETQYF.

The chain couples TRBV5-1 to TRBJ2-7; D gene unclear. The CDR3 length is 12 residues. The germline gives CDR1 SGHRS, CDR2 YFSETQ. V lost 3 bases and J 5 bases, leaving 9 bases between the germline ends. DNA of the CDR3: TGCGCCAGCAGCTCCCCCCCCAACGAGCAGTACTTC. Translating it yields CASSSPPNEQYF.

The CDR3 is CASHSGAGRVYEQYF. CDR3 nucleotide sequence: TGTGCCAGTCATTCGGGGGCGGGCAGGGTCTACGAGCAGTACTTC. The V call is TRBV27, the J call TRBJ2-7; D may correspond to TRBD1 or TRBD2 (6 bases each). Trimming shortened V by 9 bases and J by 3 bases, and 21 bases separated the two germline ends. The CDR3 sequence is 15 residues long. Germline V lookup: CDR1 MNHEY, CDR2 SMNVEV (reference sequence).